This is a list of T cell receptor beta chains from one sample in a study of T-cell memory formation after mild COVID-19. TCRdb reprocessed the 5' RACE reads with MiXCR, giving one entry per CDR3 protein. Counted here are about 400,000 distinct CDR3 sequences, around 22% occurring once; the ten biggest clones make up 13%. Source material: PBMCs or a T cell subset sorted from them (not recorded which). The source of these receptors is an adult woman who had mild COVID-19 (a few samples of this study predate the infection). Cell type and time point are not known. CDR3s include the opening cysteine and the closing phenylalanine or tryptophan. Fields, in order: D gene, clone size, V gene, J gene, CDR3 DNA, CDR3 protein. A D gene is named only where the DNA matches it firmly. Clone size is given for some rows only: seen once, a few or many times, or a class if the clone is expanded.

D: TRBD1
size: .
V: TRBV28
J: TRBJ1-5
DNA: TGTGCCAGCAGTTTGACAGGGGCCCGGAATCAGCCCCAGCATTTT
CDR3: CASSLTGARNQPQHF

D: .
size: few
V: TRBV6-5
J: TRBJ2-1
DNA: TGTGCCAGCTGGGGGCCCTCCTACAATGAGCAGTTCTTC
CDR3: CASWGPSYNEQFF

D: .
size: .
V: TRBV5-6
J: TRBJ2-7
DNA: TGTGCCAGCAGCGGATGGACCGCTAGCTCCTACGAGCAGTACTTC
CDR3: CASSGWTASSYEQYF

D: TRBD1
size: few
V: TRBV6-5
J: TRBJ1-5
DNA: TGTGCCAGCAGTAAAGGGACAGGGGCTCAGCCCCAGCATTTT
CDR3: CASSKGTGAQPQHF

D: .
size: few
V: TRBV24-1
J: TRBJ2-1
DNA: TGTGCCACCAGTGAAATAAAATCGGGTTCGGAGGATGAGCAGTTCTTC
CDR3: CATSEIKSGSEDEQFF

D: TRBD2
size: .
V: TRBV18
J: TRBJ2-1
DNA: TGTGCCAGCTCACCAGCTAGCGGGGGTTTTCTGACTGAGCAGTTCTTC
CDR3: CASSPASGGFLTEQFF

D: .
size: few
V: TRBV4-1
J: TRBJ2-7
DNA: TGCGCCAGCAGCCAAGCGGGGGGACAGATCTCCTACGAGCAGTACTTC
CDR3: CASSQAGGQISYEQYF

D: TRBD1
size: .
V: TRBV6-5
J: TRBJ1-1
DNA: TGTGCCAGCAAGCCGGGACAGGGGGCACCTGAAGCTTTCTTT
CDR3: CASKPGQGAPEAFF

D: .
size: .
V: TRBV2
J: TRBJ2-3
DNA: TGTGCCAGCAGGGGCGACCAGACAGATACGCAGTATTTT
CDR3: CASRGDQTDTQYF

D: .
size: few
V: TRBV7-2
J: TRBJ2-7
DNA: TGTGCCAGCAGCTTTGGCCGGGAGTCGGGGGAGCAGTACTTC
CDR3: CASSFGRESGEQYF

D: .
size: few
V: TRBV19
J: TRBJ2-5
DNA: TGTGCCAGTAGTGGACGGACGAAAGAGACCCAGTACTTC
CDR3: CASSGRTKETQYF

D: .
size: .
V: TRBV6-1
J: TRBJ2-2
DNA: TGTGCCAGCAGTGAATTCGTGACCCCGCGCCCTACGAACACCGGGGAGCTGTTTTTT
CDR3: CASSEFVTPRPTNTGELFF

D: TRBD1
size: few
V: TRBV3-1
J: TRBJ2-1
DNA: TGTGCCAGCAGCCAAGATATAGGGACAGGGCGGAATGAGCAGTTCTTC
CDR3: CASSQDIGTGRNEQFF

D: TRBD1
size: few
V: TRBV18
J: TRBJ2-7
DNA: TGTGCCAGCTCACGATACGATACGACAGGGGCCTCTACCTACGAGCAGTACTTC
CDR3: CASSRYDTTGASTYEQYF

D: .
size: .
V: TRBV5-5
J: TRBJ2-1
DNA: TGTGCCAGCATTCGGAACGGGGGTGAGCAGTTCTTC
CDR3: CASIRNGGEQFF

D: TRBD2
size: .
V: TRBV7-3
J: TRBJ2-2
DNA: TGTGCCAGCAGCACGGGACTAGCGGGACCTACCGGGGAGCTGTTTTTT
CDR3: CASSTGLAGPTGELFF

D: TRBD1
size: few
V: TRBV20-1
J: TRBJ2-5
DNA: TGCAGTGCTAGAGACGGGACAGGGCGTGAGACCCAGTACTTC
CDR3: CSARDGTGRETQYF

D: TRBD1
size: .
V: TRBV5-1
J: TRBJ1-1
DNA: TGCGTCAGCAGCCCAACAGGGGAGGGTACTGAAGCTTTCTTT
CDR3: CVSSPTGEGTEAFF

D: .
size: .
V: TRBV5-1
J: TRBJ1-3
DNA: TGCGCCAGCAGCTTGGTCGCGGCCGCTGGAAACACCATATATTTT
CDR3: CASSLVAAAGNTIYF

D: .
size: .
V: TRBV7-9
J: TRBJ2-5
DNA: TGTGCCAGCAGCTTTAGTGTGAACATCCAAGAGACCCAGTACTTC
CDR3: CASSFSVNIQETQYF

D: TRBD1
size: .
V: TRBV9
J: TRBJ1-5
DNA: TGTGCCAGCAGCCCCGGGACAGGGAGGAGCAATCAGCCCCAGCATTTT
CDR3: CASSPGTGRSNQPQHF

D: TRBD1
size: few
V: TRBV29-1
J: TRBJ1-5
DNA: TGCAGCGTTGGGGCAGGGGGCTTTCAGCCCCAGCATTTT
CDR3: CSVGAGGFQPQHF